The T cell receptor beta chain under discussion was sequenced for a study of OX40 agonist ivuxolimab in advanced cancers. The CDR3 sequence is 15 residues long. With V trimmed by 5 bases and J by 3 bases, 5 bases remained unmatched. Germline CDR1 and CDR2: MNHEY and SVGAGI. This clone was observed once. Some clones are missing from TCRdb's copy, which holds only in-frame ones; the method was immunoSEQ multiplex PCR. The sample includes roughly 58,000 clones, 70% to 90% of them seen just once. The sequencing used CD4+ or CD8+ T cells sorted from blood, collected in a trial of the OX40 agonist ivuxolimab. The chain is built from TRBV6-5 and TRBJ1-5, with 9 nucleotides matching TRBD1. The source is an adult with an advanced solid tumor such as melanoma, head and neck, liver or kidney cancer. The CDR3 nucleotides are TGTGCCAGCAGTCGTACAGGGGGCCCCAATCAGCCCCAGCATTTT. Amino acid sequence: CASSRTGGPNQPQHF.